What follows is one T cell receptor beta chain and its context. The sample originates from a study of blood T cell repertoires in COVID-19. Study-level information: Researchers got acute and convalescent COVID-19 samples from the United States, Italy and Spain. Nucleic acid was either cDNA or gDNA, and it came from T cells, B-cell-depleted T cells, or PBMCs.

Original handling: Reference gene primer amplification yielded estimated nucleated cell counts. TCRdb keeps only in-frame clones here, not all; method: immunoSEQ multiplex PCR. Clonal size and the V and J genes are those of that table, whereas D and trimming came from the DNA. The sample has about 78,000 clones, around 74% seen once. The CDR3 has 14 residues. The chain links TRBV21-1 to TRBJ1-2; the table's D call, TRBD1, has no DNA check behind it. TRBV21-1 constitutes a pseudogene. The sequence came from a human donor in a cohort sampled during active COVID-19. The sequenced material came from peripheral blood. CDR3 protein: CASSKTGVGYGYTF. The CDR3 DNA is TGTGCCAGCAGTAAAACAGGGGTCGGCTATGGCTACACCTTC.